Reported below is one T cell receptor beta chain. The germline gene is not matched at one end of the junction; a read error may be the cause. The source material, 20-30 mg of unsorted bulk tissue, was used to co-extract RNA and DNA. Chronic HBV infection was present, with no prior treatment. The authors made TCR beta cDNA from 400 to 550 ng total RNA with a constant-region primer. What produced the TCR beta libraries was three nested multiplex PCR rounds using slightly modified ARM-PCR. The two initial PCR rounds, 9 to 11 cycles each, used TRBV1-TRBV30 forward and C-beta reverse primers. TCRdb independently ran MiXCR on the multiplex PCR reads; one entry per CDR3 protein. Among about 64,000 distinct CDR3 sequences listed, about three quarters were seen once. The V gene's germline CDR1 is MDHEN and CDR2 SYDVKM. There are 15 residues in the CDR3. This sample was taken from a study of tumor-infiltrating lymphocytes in primary liver carcinoma.

Input material: liver tumor tissue from sampling region 4. Subset of the sample: tumor region T4, right-lateral pole. This chain connects TRBV28 to TRBJ2-7; TRBD1 matches 8 bases. The receptor was derived from a middle-aged man with primary liver carcinoma and hepatitis B virus infection. CDR3 sequence reads: CANSFGQGPAYEQYF. CDR3 nucleotides: TGTGCCAACAGTTTCGGACAGGGACCGGCCTACGAGCAGTATTTC.